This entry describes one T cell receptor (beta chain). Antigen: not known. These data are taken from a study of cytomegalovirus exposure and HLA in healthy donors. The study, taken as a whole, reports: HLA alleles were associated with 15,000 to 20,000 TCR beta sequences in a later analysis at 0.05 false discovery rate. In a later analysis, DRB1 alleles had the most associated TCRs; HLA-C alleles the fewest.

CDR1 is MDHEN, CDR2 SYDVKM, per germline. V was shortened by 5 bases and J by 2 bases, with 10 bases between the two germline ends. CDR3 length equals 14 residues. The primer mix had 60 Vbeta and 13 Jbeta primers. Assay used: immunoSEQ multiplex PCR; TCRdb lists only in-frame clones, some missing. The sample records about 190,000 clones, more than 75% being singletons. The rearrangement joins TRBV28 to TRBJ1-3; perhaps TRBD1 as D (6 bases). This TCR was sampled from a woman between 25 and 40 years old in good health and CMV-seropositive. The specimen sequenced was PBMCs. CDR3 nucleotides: TGTGCCAGCAGTCCTGCAGGGGCTGGAAACACCATATATTTT. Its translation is CASSPAGAGNTIYF.